This T cell receptor (beta chain) was documented in a study of cytomegalovirus exposure and HLA in healthy donors. Study-level information: Early released data comprised about 85 million unique TCRs from HLA-typed donors. Study-wide points: Cytomegalovirus-associated status was assigned to about 180 TCR beta chains. In presence/absence analyses, roughly uniform sequencing depth across donors was assumed.

Looked up from germline, CDR1 is SGHRS and CDR2 is YFSETQ. After removal of 3 bases from V and 3 bases from J, the junction contained 6 bases not matched to a gene. The CDR3 is made up of 16 amino acids. The PCR was carried out with 60 Vbeta primers and 13 Jbeta primers. Some clones are missing from TCRdb's copy, which holds only in-frame ones; the method was immunoSEQ multiplex PCR. This table holds 120,000 to 150,000 clones, approximately 73% found once. Note on this clone: Antigen unknown.

The rearrangement uses TRBV5-1 and TRBJ2-5; TRBD2 matches at 12 bases. The specimen sequenced was PBMCs. The source is a human donor in good health. The CDR3 sequence: CASSSTRLAGEETQYF. Written as DNA, the CDR3 is TGCGCCAGCAGCTCCACAAGACTAGCGGGAGAAGAGACCCAGTACTTC.